These T cell receptor beta chains were read from a single sample in a study of blood T cells in healthy people across ages. Each CDR3 protein is one row after TCRdb ran MiXCR on the 5' RACE reads. The repertoire consists of about 1.1 million distinct CDR3 sequences, with about two fifths occurring once and the leading ten covering around 13%. Material: blood. The receptors originated from a man younger than 35 in good health. CDR3s include the opening cysteine and the closing phenylalanine or tryptophan. Fields, in order: clone size, V gene, J gene, CDR3 length, D gene, CDR3 DNA, CDR3 protein. A D gene is named only where the DNA matches it firmly. A clone size is listed for some rows: how often the clone was seen (once, few, many), or a class if it is expanded.

-	TRBV20-1	TRBJ2-7	11	-	TGCAGTGCTTCCAGGGACTTTGAGCAGTACTTC	CSASRDFEQYF
many	TRBV12-3/TRBV12-4	TRBJ2-2	15	-	TGTGCCAGCAGCCTAGGGACGGCGAACACCGGGGAGCTGTTTTTT	CASSLGTANTGELFF
-	TRBV7-2	TRBJ1-1	13	-	TGTGCCAGCGAGACCCCCCAGGTTTCTGAAGCTTTCTTT	CASETPQVSEAFF
-	TRBV7-2	TRBJ1-2	19	-	TGTGCCAGCAGCTTAGGAGGGGCAGAATCGGAAATTTTTAACTATGGCTACACCTTC	CASSLGGAESEIFNYGYTF
few	TRBV12-3/TRBV12-4	TRBJ2-5	16	TRBD2	TGTGCCAGCAGTCTTCTACTAGCGGGGGGGCAAGAGACCCAGTACTTC	CASSLLLAGGQETQYF
-	TRBV20-1	TRBJ1-1	14	-	TGCAGTGCTAGAGCAGGGAGGGGGGACACTGAAGCTTTCTTT	CSARAGRGDTEAFF
-	TRBV5-1	TRBJ2-7	14	TRBD1	TGCGCCAGCAGCCGACAGGGGACTGACAATGAGCAGTACTTC	CASSRQGTDNEQYF
-	TRBV2	TRBJ2-1	15	-	TGTGCCACAGGGGAGAGGCCGAGCTCCTACAATGAGCAGTTCTTC	CATGERPSSYNEQFF
many	TRBV4-1	TRBJ1-2	13	-	TGCGCCAGCAGTCCAATGACAGACCCTGGCTACACCTTC	CASSPMTDPGYTF
-	TRBV5-1	TRBJ1-1	14	-	TGCGCCAGCAGCACGCACACGGGATGGTTGGGGGCTTTCTTT	CASSTHTGWLGAFF
-	TRBV7-9	TRBJ2-3	16	-	TGTGCCAGCAGCCCCAACTACCTGGCCCCCCAAGATACGCAGTATTTT	CASSPNYLAPQDTQYF
few	TRBV30	TRBJ1-1	13	-	TGTGCCTGGAGTGTAGGCACGAACACTGAAGCTTTCTTT	CAWSVGTNTEAFF
-	TRBV5-1	TRBJ2-7	12	-	TGCGCCAGCAGCTTGGCGGCCAACGATTGGTACTTC	CASSLAANDWYF
few	TRBV10-3	TRBJ1-1	13	-	TGTGCCATCCGGGAGGGACTCCCTGGGGAAGCTTTCTTT	CAIREGLPGEAFF
few	TRBV12-3/TRBV12-4	TRBJ1-5	14	-	TGTGCCAGCAGTTTTCGGGATACATATCAGCCCCAGCATTTT	CASSFRDTYQPQHF
-	TRBV20-1	TRBJ1-5	17	TRBD1	TGCAGTGCTAGAGTTAGGGAAAGGACAGGGAACAATCAGCCCCAGCATTTT	CSARVRERTGNNQPQHF